These T cell receptor beta chains were read from a single sample in a study of tumor-infiltrating lymphocytes in localized non-small cell lung cancer. TCRdb keeps only in-frame clones here, not all; method: immunoSEQ multiplex PCR. Counted here are some 15,000 clones, under 75% occurring once; the ten biggest clones make up 4.5% to 7.5%. Material: lung tumor tissue. All receptors derive from a human donor with non-small cell lung cancer. Each CDR3 is given with its conserved first and last residue. Fields, in order: clone size, V gene, J gene, D gene, CDR3 DNA, CDR3 protein. D genes are given only for firm matches. Some rows mark clone size as missing; the rest say once, few, many or name a class of expanded clone.

>-|TRBV7-2|TRBJ2-3|-
TGTGCCAGCAGCCCCGAGAGGGAGCGTACAGATACGCAGTATTTT
CASSPERERTDTQYF
>few|TRBV7-2|TRBJ2-1|-
TGTGCCAGCAGCTTTACACGCGAGCAGTTCTTC
CASSFTREQFF
>-|TRBV2|TRBJ2-2|-
TGTGCCATCCGAAAGCGGACAGCCCGGGGCGGGGAGCTGTTTTTT
CAIRKRTARGGELFF
>few|TRBV19|TRBJ1-1|-
TGTGCCAGTAGTATATCACAGTCGAACACTGAAGCTTTCTTT
CASSISQSNTEAFF
>medium-sized|TRBV20-1|TRBJ2-1|-
TGCAGTGCTATATCAATGGAACCCCAGTTCTTC
CSAISMEPQFF
>few|TRBV7-2|TRBJ1-5|-
TGTGCCAGCAGCCCCGGGGGAGGGACCGAGCAGCCCCAGCATTTT
CASSPGGGTEQPQHF
>-|TRBV20-1|TRBJ2-3|-
TGCAGTGGGGTGGGGGATACGCAGTATTTT
CSGVGDTQYF
>-|TRBV14|TRBJ2-2|-
TGTGCCAGCAGCCAATTGAACTGGAACACCGGGGAGCTGTTTTTT
CASSQLNWNTGELFF
>once|TRBV6-5|TRBJ2-5|TRBD2
TGTGCCAGCAGTCCATCCGGGACTAGCCCGGAGACCCAGTACTTC
CASSPSGTSPETQYF
>-|TRBV2|TRBJ2-7|-
TGTGCCAGCAGAAATCCATCAGGGATAACCTACGAGCAGTACTTC
CASRNPSGITYEQYF
>-|TRBV7-9|TRBJ1-1|TRBD1
TGTGCCAGCAGCTTAGGAGGGGGCGTGGGCGCTGAAGCTTTCTTT
CASSLGGGVGAEAFF
>once|TRBV30|TRBJ2-5|-
TGTGCCTGGAGTGGTGTGTGGTTCCAAGAGACCCAGTACTTC
CAWSGVWFQETQYF
>-|TRBV6-4|TRBJ2-3|-
TGTGCCACTCTGACGTCGAGAACAGATACGCAGTATTTT
CATLTSRTDTQYF
>-|TRBV30|TRBJ2-5|TRBD2
TGTGCCTGGAGTGTTGTAGCGGGAGGGCCTTTTGAGACCCAGTACTTC
CAWSVVAGGPFETQYF
>-|TRBV6-5|TRBJ2-2|-
TGTGCCAGCAGTTACTCGGTGGCCCACACCGGGGAGCTGTTTTTT
CASSYSVAHTGELFF
>medium-sized|TRBV28|TRBJ1-5|-
TGTGCCAGCAGGCTCCCTGAAGGGAATCAGCCCCAGCATTTT
CASRLPEGNQPQHF
>-|TRBV7-9|TRBJ1-4|TRBD1
TGTGCCAGCAGCACCCAACGAGGCCCCGGGACAGGGGTAGAGAGAGAACTGTTTTTT
CASSTQRGPGTGVERELFF
>-|TRBV5-4|TRBJ2-7|TRBD2
TGTGCCAGCAGCGCGGGTCGGGGTAGTAGCGGGAGGACGTACGAGCAGTACTTC
CASSAGRGSSGRTYEQYF
>-|TRBV7-9|TRBJ2-2|-
TGTGCCAGCACCGGAGGGGGGCACGGGGAGCTGTTTTTT
CASTGGGHGELFF
>-|TRBV19|TRBJ2-2|-
TGTGCCAGTAGTATAGATGGCAGGCGGAACACCGGGGAGCTGTTTTTT
CASSIDGRRNTGELFF
>few|TRBV10-3|TRBJ1-2|TRBD1
TGTGCCATCAGATTACAGGGGGCTCGGGGCTACACCTTC
CAIRLQGARGYTF
>-|TRBV2|TRBJ2-2|-
TGTGCCAGTACAGCGGACGCGAACACCGGGGAGCTGTTTTTT
CASTADANTGELFF
>few|TRBV7-9|TRBJ1-4|-
TGTGCCAGCAGCTTAGCCCAGGGATTCCCAAAACTGTTTTTT
CASSLAQGFPKLFF
>once|TRBV30|TRBJ2-3|TRBD2
TGTGCCTGGAGCCGCCTTCTAGCGGGCACAGATACGCAGTATTTT
CAWSRLLAGTDTQYF
>-|TRBV9|TRBJ2-1|-
TGTGCCAGCAGCGTCTCTCTATCAACAGGGGAGGACTACAATGAGCAGTTCTTC
CASSVSLSTGEDYNEQFF
>-|TRBV6-4|TRBJ2-7|TRBD2
TGTGCCAGCAGTCCCAGCGGGCTAGCGGAAACCTACGAGCAGTACTTC
CASSPSGLAETYEQYF
>-|TRBV6-1|TRBJ2-1|-
TGTGCCAGCAGTGAAAGTGGACAGCGGAACAATGAGCAGTTCTTC
CASSESGQRNNEQFF
>-|TRBV19|TRBJ2-7|TRBD2
TGTGCCAGTAGCGTCACTAGCGGGAGTCGTTTCGACGAGCAGTACTTC
CASSVTSGSRFDEQYF
>-|TRBV6-5|TRBJ1-1|-
TGTGCCAGCAGTTACTCGAGTTCGGGGGGAGACACTGAAGCTTTCTTT
CASSYSSSGGDTEAFF
>-|TRBV6-5|TRBJ2-3|-
TGTGCCAGCAGTTGGCGGGAAGCAGATACGCAGTATTTT
CASSWREADTQYF
>few|TRBV10-3|TRBJ1-4|-
TGTGCCATCAGCCTACCGGGTGAAAAACTGTTTTTT
CAISLPGEKLFF
>-|TRBV28|TRBJ1-3|-
TGTGCCAGCAGTTTACAGGGCTCAGGAAACACCATATATTTT
CASSLQGSGNTIYF
>-|TRBV7-9|TRBJ1-1|-
TGTGCCAGCAGCTTAACACGCCCTGGGGGGAGCACTGAAGCTTTCTTT
CASSLTRPGGSTEAFF
>-|TRBV7-8|TRBJ2-5|-
TGTGCCAGCAGCTTAGATGGAGGGACCCAGTACTTC
CASSLDGGTQYF
>few|TRBV19|TRBJ1-5|-
TGTGCCAGTAGTATAGTTCCGAGGAGTTATCAGCCCCAGCATTTT
CASSIVPRSYQPQHF
>-|TRBV5-4|TRBJ2-7|TRBD2
TGTGCCAGCAGCTTGGATCCTAGCGGGAGACGGGACGAGCAGTACTTC
CASSLDPSGRRDEQYF
>-|TRBV5-6|TRBJ1-3|-
TGTGCCAGCAGCTTGAGACCAGGGGGAAACACCATATATTTT
CASSLRPGGNTIYF
>-|TRBV5-4|TRBJ2-1|-
TGTGCCAGCAGCCCCGACAGCCGGGAGCAGTTCTTC
CASSPDSREQFF
>-|TRBV6-4|TRBJ2-2|-
TGTGCCAGCAGTGACTCTAGCACCGGGGAGCTGTTTTTT
CASSDSSTGELFF
>-|TRBV6-5|TRBJ2-5|-
TGTGCCAGCAGGACGACAGATCAAGAGACCCAGTACTTC
CASRTTDQETQYF
>once|TRBV12-2|TRBJ2-4|-
TGTGCAAGTCGCCCCCGATGGGGGGTCAAAAACATTCAGTACTTC
CASRPRWGVKNIQYF
>few|TRBV7-9|TRBJ2-7|TRBD1
TGTGCCAGCAGCGTATCAGGGGGCGCGGGCGAGCAGTACTTC
CASSVSGGAGEQYF
>-|TRBV2|TRBJ1-2|TRBD1
TGTGCCAGCAGTGGTCAGGGGGGCCCCCGTGGCTACACCTTC
CASSGQGGPRGYTF
>medium-sized|TRBV10-3|TRBJ2-3|TRBD2
TGTGCCATCAGTGAGGGGAGACTAGCGGGAGGGTACGCAGATACGCAGTATTTT
CAISEGRLAGGYADTQYF
>-|TRBV29-1|TRBJ2-1|TRBD1
TGCAGCGGTGGGACAGCAAATCGAGGTGAGCAGTTCTTC
CSGGTANRGEQFF
>few|TRBV30|TRBJ1-2|-
TGTGCCTGGAGTGTCAGGGTGGGGTCCTATGGCTACACCTTC
CAWSVRVGSYGYTF
>-|TRBV19|TRBJ1-1|TRBD1
TGTGCCAGTCTGGGACAGGGGAACACTGAAGCTTTCTTT
CASLGQGNTEAFF
>-|TRBV7-3|TRBJ2-7|-
TGTGCCAGCAGCTTAACGGGGGGGGCAGATTCTACGCAGCAGTACTTC
CASSLTGGADSTQQYF
>medium-sized|TRBV6-4|TRBJ2-1|TRBD2
TGTGCCAGCAGTGAAACTAGCGACTCGGCCAATGAGCAGTTCTTC
CASSETSDSANEQFF
>once|TRBV19|TRBJ2-1|-
TGTGCCACAAGCGACAGGAAACACAATGAGCAGTTCTTC
CATSDRKHNEQFF
>-|TRBV5-1|TRBJ2-5|-
TGCGCCAGCAGCTTTACGGGAGAGTACGAGACCCAGTACTTC
CASSFTGEYETQYF
>-|TRBV23-1|TRBJ2-1|-
TGCGCCAGCAGTAACGGGACTGCCCATGAGCAGTTCTTC
CASSNGTAHEQFF
>-|TRBV4-2|TRBJ2-7|-
TGTGCCAGCAGCCAAGATCGCTCCTACGAGCAGTACTTC
CASSQDRSYEQYF
>-|TRBV29-1|TRBJ2-1|TRBD1
TGCAGCGTGACGGGACAGGTAGCCAATGAGCAGTTCTTC
CSVTGQVANEQFF
>few|TRBV5-6|TRBJ1-5|-
TGTGCCAGCAGCTTGGGTTCCCAGCCCCAGCATTTT
CASSLGSQPQHF
>-|TRBV15|TRBJ1-4|-
TGTGCCACCAGCGAGGGCTATGAAAAACTGTTTTTT
CATSEGYEKLFF
>-|TRBV6-6|TRBJ1-5|-
TGTGCCAGCAGTTACGAGCCTCTCAGCAATCAGCCCCAGCATTTT
CASSYEPLSNQPQHF
>-|TRBV10-2|TRBJ2-5|-
TGCGCCAGCAGGAGACGGGGAGAGACCCAGTACTTC
CASRRRGETQYF
>few|TRBV19|TRBJ1-4|TRBD1
TGTGCCAGTAGACATAACGCCAGGACAGGCTATAATGAAAAACTGTTTTTT
CASRHNARTGYNEKLFF
>-|TRBV18|TRBJ2-5|-
TGTGCCAGCTCACCACCGTCAGCGCGTGAGCAGTACTTC
CASSPPSAREQYF